This T cell receptor beta chain comes out of a study of blood T cells in healthy people across ages (dated by TCRdb to 2015 to 2017). Regarding the study in general: Template switching captured roughly one uniquely barcoded TCR beta cDNA molecule per two T cells in model experiments. To track age-related changes in TCR beta repertoire diversity, the study relied on deep sequencing normalized with unique cDNA molecular identifiers. The donors were split into four age groups: young (average about 16 years), middle-aged (more than 35), aged (about 62) and long-lived (under 85). To avoid experimental bias, donors of different ages were distributed randomly across sequencing lanes. Using the same blood draw, the study looked at two additional independent replicas of 1 million unique cDNA reads for two donors, one aged 18 to 30 and the other aged 80 or older. The study at large found these results: The long-lived group showed more naive CD4+ T cells, fewer expanded clones and increased TCR diversity than the aged group, suggesting age selection. The percentage of naive T cells measured by flow cytometry correlated strongly with observed TCR beta diversity. Total diversity estimates from one million sequenced T cells were considered lower bounds and underestimates. Bulk unsorted PBMC profiling prevented conclusive comparison of naive and antigen-experienced compartments. As age increased, observed TCR beta diversity per million T cells dropped in a roughly linear way, and a significant reduction was already evident by age 40. The CMV infection status of donors was not known, potentially confounding age-related changes in expanded clonotypes.

Systemically healthy Caucasian individuals from Russia, approximately 39 in total and aged about 6 to 90 years, were included as donors. Each donor gave roughly 11 milliliters of peripheral blood, drawn into EDTA-treated Vacutainer tubes. Ficoll-Paque density-gradient centrifugation was used to isolate PBMCs, with at least 6.5 million per sample. Total RNA, at least 6 micrograms per sample, was extracted from PBMCs with Trizol reagent. The percentages of naive CD45RAhigh/CD27high T cells were determined by flow cytometry on a PBMC aliquot from every donor. Receptor amplification or capture employed 5' RACE. TCRdb lists the instrument as Illumina HiSeq 2500. The second PCR ran for about 7 to 11 cycles and used a J-beta primer mix along with a sample-barcoded 5' primer. A template-switch 5' adaptor carrying 12 random nucleotides introduced a unique molecular identifier onto each TCR beta cDNA molecule. Each sample yielded at least 2.5 million CDR3-containing paired-end reads. All of the RNA was converted into first-strand cDNA using the Mint cDNA synthesis kit, with a TRBC-specific oligonucleotide serving as the primer. After uracil-DNA glycosylase treatment, a first 18-cycle PCR used universal primers M1SS and BC2_uni_R on all cDNA. The authors' analysis ran thus. For normalization, 1 million high-quality reads were randomly selected from each sample, with every read carrying a distinct molecular identifier. Reads sharing molecular identifiers were discarded rather than binned into consensus sequences. CDR3 identification, clonotype clustering and error correction used MiTCR with a Q25 quality threshold and the strictest error-elimination algorithm. A nonparametric unseen species model with Euler transformation was used to estimate a lower bound on total TCR beta diversity. In-frame beta chains were kept once TCRdb had trimmed the public reads at Q25 with fastp and called clones with MiXCR. Rows with one shared CDR3 protein collapse into an entry with the most common genes and DNA. TCRdb's processing, not the study's, gives the V and J calls here. In this sample the table shows under 750,000 distinct CDR3 sequences, around 48% of which occur a single time. The ten largest clones add up to 20% to 25% of the sample.

With respect to this clonotype: Its cognate antigen has yet to be identified. No per-base quality is available; no much larger clone lies one base away.

Trimming costs V 1 base and J 2 bases, and their ends lie 11 bases apart. Inclusive of the bounding cysteine and phenylalanine, the CDR3 is 15 residues long. CDR3 DNA is the only sequence kept; it has 45 bases, read in frame from the first base. The germline V gene supplies CDR1 SGHVS and CDR2 FNYEAQ. Recombination connected TRBV7-6 to TRBJ1-2, with TRBD1 as a weak D call on 5 bases. The sequenced sample consisted of blood. This TCR derives from a man aged 80 or over in good health. The DNA sequence reads TGTGCCAGCAGCTTAGAGCCAGGGAGAAACTATGGCTACACCTTC. Its amino acids are CASSLEPGRNYGYTF.